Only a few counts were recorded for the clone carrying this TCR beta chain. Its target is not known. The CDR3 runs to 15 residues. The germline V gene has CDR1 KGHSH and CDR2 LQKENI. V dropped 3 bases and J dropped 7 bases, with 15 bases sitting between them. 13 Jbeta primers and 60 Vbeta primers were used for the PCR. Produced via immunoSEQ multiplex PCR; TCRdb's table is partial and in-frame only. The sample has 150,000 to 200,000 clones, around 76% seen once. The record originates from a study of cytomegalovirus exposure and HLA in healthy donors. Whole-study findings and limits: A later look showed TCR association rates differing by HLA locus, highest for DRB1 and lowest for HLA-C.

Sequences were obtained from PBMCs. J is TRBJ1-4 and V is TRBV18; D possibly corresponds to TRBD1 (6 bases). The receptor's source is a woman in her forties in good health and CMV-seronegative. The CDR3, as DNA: TGTGCCAGCTCACCGGCTACAGGGTTGGGTGAAAAACTGTTTTTT. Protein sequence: CASSPATGLGEKLFF.